This T cell receptor (beta chain) was recorded in a study of blood T cell repertoires in COVID-19. This clone occurred a few times. The protocol was immunoSEQ multiplex PCR, while the TCRdb copy is restricted to in-frame clones and leaves out a portion. This table has approximately 93,000 clones, around 67% appearing once. The ends lost 4 bases at V and 5 bases at J; junction bases unmatched: 8. Germline-derived CDR1 and CDR2 are SGHRS and YFSETQ. CDR3 length: 15 residues. The rearrangement uses TRBV5-1 and TRBJ1-2, with 10 bases matching TRBD1. The specimen sequenced was peripheral blood. The sequence came from a man aged 65 to 79 with COVID-19, enrolled during active disease. CDR3: CASSRDRGGWYGYTF. Here the CDR3 DNA reads TGCGCCAGCAGCAGGGACAGGGGAGGTTGGTATGGCTACACCTTC.